A single TCR beta chain is shown here with its context. The sample is drawn from a study of identical twins. TCRdb recomputed calls from the 5' RACE reads with MiXCR, one row per CDR3 protein. The repertoire includes 430,000 or so distinct CDR3 sequences, 24% of them detected once, and 2.9% sits in the top ten. Per germline, CDR1 SGHRS and CDR2 YFSETQ. Trimming left V 4 bases short and J 5 bases short, with 18 bases between. This CDR3 has 15 residues. This sample also appeared in a second study, on T cells expressing NK-cell markers.

This TCR came from a woman under 30 in good health. The chain recombines TRBV5-1 with TRBJ2-5, with D perhaps TRBD1 or TRBD2 (6 bases each). Sample: CD4+ T cells sorted from blood. The CDR3 reads CASSPWGAGQETQYF. The CDR3 DNA reads as TGCGCCAGCAGCCCCTGGGGGGCAGGGCAGGAGACCCAGTACTTC.